A selection of T cell receptor beta chains follows, all from one sample in a study of blood T cell repertoires in COVID-19. Here immunoSEQ multiplex PCR was the method, and the copy in TCRdb shows in-frame clones only, minus some. The sample comprises roughly 170,000 clones, around 85% of which are singletons, and less than 25% rests with the top ten. The material sequenced was peripheral blood. These receptors all come from a man aged 65 to 79 with active or convalescent COVID-19. Each CDR3 is given with its conserved first and last residue. For some rows the clone size is stated as once, few or many, or as a class when expanded; others skip it.

15,-,TRBJ1-2,TRBV7-9,CASSLGAGGFYGYTF
13,many,TRBJ1-5,TRBV11-2,CASSLVADQPQHF
14,-,TRBJ2-7,TRBV5-5,CASSPPGHPYEQYF
15,once,TRBJ1-5,TRBV7-9,CASSLGDSSNQPQHF
13,-,TRBJ2-7,TRBV19,CASSIWFGDEQYF
14,-,TRBJ1-2,TRBV4-3,CASSQPGRSSGYTF
14,-,TRBJ1-1,TRBV5-4,CASSWREGGTEAFF
16,-,TRBJ2-7,TRBV19,CASSYRPDRANHEQYF
16,once,TRBJ2-3,TRBV6-2/TRBV6-3,CASSYTSTGGQDTQYF
21,-,TRBJ1-1,TRBV18,CASSPSRSVTGGSAMNTEAFF
17,few,TRBJ1-6,TRBV19,CASRPPGQRTYNSPLHF
13,-,TRBJ2-7,TRBV7-2,CASSLALRGEQYF
17,-,TRBJ2-2,TRBV5-1,CASSLALAGVDTGELFF